The 25 T cell receptor beta chains listed next were all sequenced from one sample in a study of Graves' ophthalmopathy and Graves' hyperthyroidism. Scientists amplified the TCR beta CDR3 regions from RNA transcripts. First-round RT-PCR relied on HTBI primers, and a second-round multiplex PCR came next. TCRdb reanalysed the multiplex PCR reads using MiXCR and keeps one entry per CDR3 protein. Found here are approximately 700,000 distinct CDR3 sequences, around 40% of them singletons; the top ten hold approximately 43%. Sequenced input: peripheral blood. These receptors were obtained from an adult man with Graves' ophthalmopathy.

At least ten counts were recorded for this clonotype. The chain joins TRBV15 to TRBJ1-2, with 7 positions matching TRBD1. V shed 0 bases and J 3 bases; nucleotides not matched to a gene: 4. Germline-derived CDR1 and CDR2 are LNHNV and YYDKDF (reference sequence). The CDR3 runs 15 residues. CDR3 region: CATSRDGDRDYGYTF. CDR3 in DNA: TGTGCCACCAGCAGAGATGGGGACAGAGACTATGGCTACACCTTC.

The chain carries TRBV27 and TRBJ1-4; D is ambiguous. The CDR3 has 12 residues. V dropped 3 bases and J dropped 9 bases, with 8 bases sitting between them. Germline loops: CDR1 MNHEY, CDR2 SMNVEV (reference sequence). CDR3 DNA sequence: TGTGCCAGCAGTTTCTTCCCAAAAAAACTGTTTTTT. Its translation is CASSFFPKKLFF.

The genes are TRBV29-1 and TRBJ2-5; D gene uncertain. Germline CDR1 SQVTM, CDR2 ANQGSEA. This CDR3 contains 10 residues. Trimming cost V 8 bases and J 5 bases, with 9 bases left between them. The CDR3 sequence: CSHMAETQYF. CDR3 coding DNA: TGCAGCCACATGGCGGAGACCCAGTACTTC. The complete variable domain, with remaining parts taken from reference TRBV29-1 and TRBJ2-5, reads SAVISQKPSRDICQRGTSLTIQCQVDSQVTMMFWYRQQPGQSLTLIATANQGSEATYESGFVIDKFPISRPNLTFSTLTVSNMSPEDSSIYLCSHMAETQYFGPGTRLLVL.

In its sample, this clonotype was seen many times. The gene calls are TRBV7-9 and TRBJ2-5; the D is unclear. This CDR3 is 15 amino acids long. The germline gives CDR1 SEHNR, CDR2 FQNEAQ (reference sequence). Trimming pared 5 bases from V and 5 bases from J, leaving 18 bases between. CDR3 protein: CASSQNAIAGETQYF. The CDR3 nucleotides read TGTGCCAGCAGCCAGAACGCAATCGCCGGGGAGACCCAGTACTTC.

The chain employs TRBV7-2 and TRBJ2-7; TRBD1 matches at 8 bases. The ends lost 3 bases at V and 7 bases at J; junction bases unmatched: 11. The CDR3 totals 15 residues. Per germline, CDR1 SGHTA and CDR2 FQGNSA. The CDR3 DNA reads as TGTGCCAGCAGCTTCCAGACAGGGGTGACCGGGGAGCAGTACTTC. This sequence encodes CASSFQTGVTGEQYF.

This clonotype was detected ten times or more. The rearrangement links TRBV29-1 to TRBJ1-2; 8 bases map to TRBD1. This CDR3 has 14 residues. Germline V gene lookup returns CDR1 SQVTM and CDR2 ANQGSEA. The trim removed 7 bases at V and 7 bases at J, leaving 14 bases unmatched. The CDR3 is CSAAFAGQGGGYTF. CDR3 DNA sequence: TGCAGCGCAGCGTTCGCCGGACAGGGTGGTGGCTACACCTTC.

This clonotype was counted at least ten times. The chain couples TRBV2 to TRBJ1-4; D is ambiguous. Germline loops: CDR1 SNHLY, CDR2 FYNNEI. The CDR3 has 15 amino acids. With 6 bases removed from V and 11 bases from J, the gap between germline ends came to 22 bases. In nucleotides, the CDR3 is TGTGCCAGCAGCCTGGATACCGTCTTATATGGGAAACTGTTTTTT. This codes for CASSLDTVLYGKLFF. Combining the CDR3 with reference TRBV2 and TRBJ1-4 gives the whole variable domain EPEVTQTPSHQVTQMGQEVILRCVPISNHLYFYWYRQILGQKVEFLVSFYNNEISEKSEIFDDQFSVERPDGSNFTLKIRSTKLEDSAMYFCASSLDTVLYGKLFFGSGTQLSVL.

A few counts support this clonotype. The chain carries TRBV2 and TRBJ2-2; D gene unclear. CDR3 length: 12 amino acids. Germline V gene lookup returns CDR1 SNHLY and CDR2 FYNNEI. V lost 8 bases, J lost 6 bases, and 10 bases lay in between. The CDR3 region is CASSLMAGELFF. The CDR3 DNA follows: TGTGCCAGCTCTCTAATGGCCGGGGAGCTGTTTTTT.

Turning to this clonotype: The conserved phenylalanine or tryptophan is not found at the CDR3 terminus, so this likely reflects a read error. The J gene is TRBJ2-7, the V gene TRBV2; TRBD1 might be the D (6 bases). Germline-derived CDR1 and CDR2 are SNHLY and FYNNEI. The CDR3 runs to 15 residues. With 6 bases removed from V and 3 bases from J, the gap between germline ends came to 18 bases. The DNA of the CDR3 is TGTGCCAGCAGACCTACGGCAGGGGCCGACTACGAGCAGTACCTC. It specifies CASRPTAGADYEQYL.

The genes are TRBV7-2 and TRBJ1-1; a possible D gene is TRBD1 (5 bases). V was trimmed by 5 bases and J by 3 bases, leaving 13 bases between them. Germline values: CDR1 SGHTA, CDR2 FQGNSA. The CDR3 extends over 14 amino acids. CDR3 residues: CASSGETVYTEAFF. The DNA of the CDR3 is TGTGCCAGCAGCGGGGAGACAGTTTACACTGAAGCTTTCTTT. The variable domain in full, completed from reference TRBV7-2 and TRBJ1-1, reads GAGVSQSPSNKVTEKGKDVELRCDPISGHTALYWYRQSLGQGLEFLIYFQGNSAPDKSGLPSDRFSAERTGGSVSTLTIQRTQQEDSAVYLCASSGETVYTEAFFGQGTRLTVV.

Regarding this clonotype: Compared with germline, one end of the junction differs, possibly owing to a read error. The chain carries TRBV9 and TRBJ1-1, with TRBD1 matching 7 bases. Germline V gene lookup returns CDR1 SGDLS and CDR2 YYNGEE. The CDR3 loop spans 14 amino acids. The CDR3 DNA reads TGTGCCAGCACCACAGGGGCAGGGGGGACTGAAGCTTCCTTT. This encodes CASTTGAGGTEASF.

V is TRBV24-1 and J is TRBJ2-7; D possibly corresponds to TRBD2 (6 bases). Trimming took off 5 bases at V and 8 bases at J, with 15 bases between the two ends. Per the germline V gene, CDR1 is KGHDR and CDR2 is SFDVKD. The CDR3 runs to 13 residues. CDR3 in amino acids: CATSVSRGTQQYF. CDR3 sequence (DNA): TGTGCCACCAGTGTAAGTCGGGGGACCCAGCAGTACTTC.

The J gene is TRBJ1-5, the V gene TRBV24-1; 9 bases fit TRBD1. This CDR3 contains 12 residues. Germline V gene lookup returns CDR1 KGHDR and CDR2 SFDVKD. The ends lost 12 bases at V and 7 bases at J; junction bases unmatched: 6. The CDR3: CAVGTGNQPQHF. The CDR3 DNA reads TGTGCCGTCGGGACAGGGAACCAGCCCCAGCATTTT.

In its sample, this clonotype was seen many times. This chain connects TRBV5-1 to TRBJ2-7; perhaps D is TRBD1 or TRBD2 (5 bases each). Trimming left V 2 bases short and J 3 bases short, with 9 bases between. Germline V CDR1 and CDR2: SGHRS, YFSETQ. The length of the CDR3 is 13 residues. CDR3 sequence (DNA): TGCGCCAGCAGCTTTGGGACCAACTACGAGCAGTACTTC. Translation: CASSFGTNYEQYF.

This clonotype appeared a few times. The V call is TRBV6-5, the J call TRBJ2-7, with a possible D match to TRBD2 (5 bases). V lost 7 bases to trimming and J lost 0 bases, with 10 bases between them. Germline V CDR1 and CDR2: MNHEY, SVGAGI. The CDR3 covers 13 residues. This CDR3 is CASTPADSYEQYF. The CDR3 DNA reads as TGTGCCAGCACCCCAGCGGACTCCTACGAGCAGTACTTC.

This chain uses TRBV20-1 with TRBJ1-2; no reliable D call. Trimming left V 2 bases short and J 4 bases short, with 14 bases between. Germline V gene data show CDR1 as DFQATT and CDR2 as SNEGSKA (reference sequence). The CDR3 runs to 14 residues. The CDR3 DNA is TGCAGTGCTAGAATCGGTACTTCGTCCTATGGCTACACCTTC. Its protein is CSARIGTSSYGYTF.

A few counts support this clonotype. The V gene is TRBV6-5, the J gene TRBJ1-1; D may be TRBD1 (6 bases). The CDR3 consists of 15 residues. Trimming took off 0 bases at V and 4 bases at J, with 12 bases between the two ends. Germline-derived CDR1 and CDR2 are MNHEY and SVGAGI. CDR3 nucleotides: TGTGCCAGCAGTTACTCCCGAGGGGGAGCCACTGAAGCTTTCTTT. Protein: CASSYSRGGATEAFF.

This clonotype has a single count. This rearrangement joins TRBV2 to TRBJ1-2; D is perhaps TRBD1 (5 bases). The CDR3 is 12 residues long. In germline, CDR1 is SNHLY, CDR2 FYNNEI. Trimming removed 8 bases at V and 5 bases at J, with 12 bases between. In DNA, the CDR3 is TGTGCCAGCGGCCCGGGACCTTATGGCTACACCTTC. It yields the protein CASGPGPYGYTF.

The CDR3 spells CASSLFRGPPLSEQYF. CDR3 sequence (DNA): TGTGCCAGCAGTTTATTCAGGGGCCCGCCGTTGAGTGAGCAGTACTTC. V usage is TRBV7-8 and J usage is TRBJ2-7, with D perhaps TRBD1 (6 bases). V was cut by 6 bases and J by 7 bases, with 25 bases left in between. The length of the CDR3 is 16 residues. Germline-derived CDR1 and CDR2 are SGHVS and FQNEAQ.

The chain uses TRBV10-2 and TRBJ2-5, with 9 bases aligning to TRBD2. The V gene's germline CDR1 is WSHSY and CDR2 SAAADI. The ends lost 7 bases at V and 4 bases at J; junction bases unmatched: 7. The length of the CDR3 is 14 residues. The CDR3 here is CASKGGGAAETQYF. For the CDR3, the DNA is TGCGCCAGCAAGGGCGGGGGGGCAGCAGAGACCCAGTACTTC.

This clonotype was counted only a few times. J is TRBJ2-7 and V is TRBV7-2, with 7 bases fitting TRBD1. The CDR3 has 15 amino acids. Germline trimming cut 6 bases from V and 2 bases from J; bases unmatched to any gene: 10. Germline V gene sequence: CDR1 SGHTA, CDR2 FQGNSA. For the CDR3, the DNA is TGTGCCAGCAGGACCACCGGGACAGTCGCCTACGAGCAGTACTTC. The encoded protein is CASRTTGTVAYEQYF. Filled out from reference TRBV7-2 and TRBJ2-7, the complete variable domain reads GAGVSQSPSNKVTEKGKDVELRCDPISGHTALYWYRQSLGQGLEFLIYFQGNSAPDKSGLPSDRFSAERTGGSVSTLTIQRTQQEDSAVYLCASRTTGTVAYEQYFGPGTRLTVT.

This clonotype appeared once. No conserved phenylalanine or tryptophan ends this CDR3, so it is likely a read error. The DNA is omitted, as the CDR3 cannot be located on it reliably, and the CDR3 follows TCRdb's listing. The chain carries TRBV7-9 and TRBJ1-1; TRBD1, as called in the table, went unchecked against the DNA. The CDR3 extends over 8 residues, inclusive of both ends. In germline, CDR1 is SEHNR, CDR2 FQNEAQ (reference sequence). The CDR3 region is CASSTGGD.

As for this clonotype: A much larger clone lies a single base off, so this may be a read error. The conserved phenylalanine or tryptophan normally closing the CDR3 is absent here, so this likely arose from a read error. The V and J genes are TRBV5-1 and TRBJ1-1; D unresolved. Trimming removed 0 bases at V and 1 base at J, with 7 bases between. The CDR3 has 14 amino acids. Per the germline V gene, CDR1 is SGHRS and CDR2 is YFSETQ. As DNA, the CDR3 is TGCGCCAGCAGCTTGGCAGGTTCGAACACTGAAGCTTTCTGT. As protein: CASSLAGSNTEAFC.

This rearrangement joins TRBV11-1 to TRBJ1-4, with TRBD1 identical over 7 bases. The CDR3 extends over 13 amino acids. V lost 4 bases and J lost 8; bases outside the gene matches: 4. Germline loops: CDR1 SGHAT, CDR2 FQDESV (reference sequence). The CDR3 here is CASSWGQYEKLFF. The CDR3 nucleotides are TGTGCCAGCAGCTGGGGACAGTACGAAAAACTGTTTTTT.

This clonotype has a handful of counts. The chain recombines TRBV6-1 with TRBJ2-5; D gene unclear. The germline CDR1 and CDR2 sequences are MNHNS and SASEGT. The CDR3 sequence is 16 residues long. V was trimmed by 3 bases and J by 2 bases, leaving 16 bases between them. This chain's CDR3 is CASSDRASYPQETQYF. In DNA, the CDR3 is TGTGCCAGCAGTGATCGGGCTAGTTATCCGCAAGAGACCCAGTACTTC.